This T cell receptor beta chain originates from a study of OX40 agonist ivuxolimab in advanced cancers. Study at large: Past anti-PD-1, anti-PD-L1 or anti-CTLA-4 therapy was accepted, and approximately 37% had received some. Three individuals attained partial responses, comprising one hepatocellular carcinoma case and two cutaneous melanoma cases. Study outcomes and limitations: Certain nonresponding patients likewise had low normalized T-cell clonal expansion. Antigen targets of the expanded peripheral T cells went undetermined.

The repertoire was sequenced with immunoSEQ multiplex PCR; TCRdb's copy has only in-frame clones and lacks some. The sample lists around 94,000 clones, about 85% occurring once. Comment on this clone: The antigen is not known.

This clonotype was sampled from an adult with an advanced solid tumor such as melanoma, head and neck, liver or kidney cancer. This specimen consisted of CD4+ or CD8+ T cells sorted from blood, obtained in a trial of the OX40 agonist ivuxolimab.

This CDR3 is CASSIQGGVEKLFF. In nucleotides, the CDR3 is TGTGCCAGTAGTATACAGGGAGGCGTCGAAAAACTGTTTTTT. The V and J genes are TRBV19 and TRBJ1-4; possibly TRBD1 for D (5 bases). Looked up from germline, CDR1 is LNHDA and CDR2 is SQIVND (reference sequence). This CDR3 comprises 14 residues. V was shortened by 2 bases and J by 8 bases, with 12 bases between the two germline ends. Looking up the rest from reference TRBV19 and TRBJ1-4 gives the full variable domain: DGGITQSPKYLFRKEGQNVTLSCEQNLNHDAMYWYRQDPGQGLRLIYYSQIVNDFQKGDIAEGYSVSREKKESFPLTVTSAQKNPTAFYLCASSIQGGVEKLFFGSGTQLSVL.